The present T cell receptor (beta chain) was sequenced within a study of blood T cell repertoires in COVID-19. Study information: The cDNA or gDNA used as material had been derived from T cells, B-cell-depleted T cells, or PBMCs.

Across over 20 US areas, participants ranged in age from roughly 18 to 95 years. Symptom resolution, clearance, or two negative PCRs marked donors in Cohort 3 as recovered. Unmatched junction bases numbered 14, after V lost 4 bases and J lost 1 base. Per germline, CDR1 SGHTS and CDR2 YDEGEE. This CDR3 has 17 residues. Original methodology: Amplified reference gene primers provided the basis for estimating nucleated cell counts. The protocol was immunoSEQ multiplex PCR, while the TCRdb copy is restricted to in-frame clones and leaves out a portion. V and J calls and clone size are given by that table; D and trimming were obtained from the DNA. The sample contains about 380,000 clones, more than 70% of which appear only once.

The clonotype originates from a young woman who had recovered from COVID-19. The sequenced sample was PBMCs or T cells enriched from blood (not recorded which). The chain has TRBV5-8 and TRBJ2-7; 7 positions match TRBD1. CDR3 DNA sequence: TGTGCCAGCAGCCTAGCCGCCGACAGGGCTGGGTCCTACGAGCAGTACTTC. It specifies CASSLAADRAGSYEQYF.